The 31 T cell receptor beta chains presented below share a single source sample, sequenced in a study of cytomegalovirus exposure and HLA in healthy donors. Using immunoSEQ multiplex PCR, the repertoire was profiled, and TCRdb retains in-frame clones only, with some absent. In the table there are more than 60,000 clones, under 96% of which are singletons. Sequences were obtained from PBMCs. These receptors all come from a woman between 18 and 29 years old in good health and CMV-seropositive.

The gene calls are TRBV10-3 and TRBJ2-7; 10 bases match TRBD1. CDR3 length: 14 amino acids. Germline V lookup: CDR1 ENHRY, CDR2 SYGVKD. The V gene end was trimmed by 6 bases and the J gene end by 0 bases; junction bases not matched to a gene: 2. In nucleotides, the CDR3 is TGTGCCATCAGGGGGGACAGGGGCTCCTACGAGCAGTACTTC. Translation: CAIRGDRGSYEQYF.

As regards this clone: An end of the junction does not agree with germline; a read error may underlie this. The CDR3 is CASSLAGSSGNIIYF. CDR3 bases: TGCGCCAGCAGCTTGGCAGGGTCCTCTGGAAACATCATATATTTT. V is TRBV5-1 and J is TRBJ1-3, with D maybe TRBD1 (5 bases). CDR3 length equals 15 residues. Germline V gene sequence: CDR1 SGHRS, CDR2 YFSETQ.

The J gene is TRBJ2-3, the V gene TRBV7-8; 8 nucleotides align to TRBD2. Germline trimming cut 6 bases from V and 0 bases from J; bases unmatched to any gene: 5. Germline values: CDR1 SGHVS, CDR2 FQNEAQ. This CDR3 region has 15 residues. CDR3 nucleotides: TGTGCCAGCAGTCCACTAGCGGCTAGCACAGATACGCAGTATTTT. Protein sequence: CASSPLAASTDTQYF.

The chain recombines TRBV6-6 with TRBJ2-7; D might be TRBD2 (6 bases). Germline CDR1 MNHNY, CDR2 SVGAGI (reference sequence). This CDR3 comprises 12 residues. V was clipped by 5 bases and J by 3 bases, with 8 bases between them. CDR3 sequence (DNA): TGTGCCAGCAGTCACGGGGGCTACGAGCAGTACTTC. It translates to CASSHGGYEQYF.

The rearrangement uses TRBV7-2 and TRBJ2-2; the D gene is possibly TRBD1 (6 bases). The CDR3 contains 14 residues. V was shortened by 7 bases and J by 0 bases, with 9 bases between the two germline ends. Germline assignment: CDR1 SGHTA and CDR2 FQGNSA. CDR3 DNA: TGTGCCAGCATCAAGGGGGCGAACACCGGGGAGCTGTTTTTT. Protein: CASIKGANTGELFF.

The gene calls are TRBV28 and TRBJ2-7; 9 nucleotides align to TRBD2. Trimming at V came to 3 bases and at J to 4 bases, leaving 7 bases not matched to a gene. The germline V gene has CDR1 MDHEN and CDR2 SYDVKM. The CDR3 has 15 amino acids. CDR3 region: CASSFAAGGPYEQYF. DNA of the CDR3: TGTGCCAGCAGTTTCGCTGCGGGAGGGCCGTACGAGCAGTACTTC.

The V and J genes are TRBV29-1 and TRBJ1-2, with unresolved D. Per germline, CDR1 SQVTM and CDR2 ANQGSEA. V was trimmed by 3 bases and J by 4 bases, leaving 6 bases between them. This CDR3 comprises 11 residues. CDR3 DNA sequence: TGCAGCGTTGAGGGCCTCTATGGCTACACCTTC. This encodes CSVEGLYGYTF.

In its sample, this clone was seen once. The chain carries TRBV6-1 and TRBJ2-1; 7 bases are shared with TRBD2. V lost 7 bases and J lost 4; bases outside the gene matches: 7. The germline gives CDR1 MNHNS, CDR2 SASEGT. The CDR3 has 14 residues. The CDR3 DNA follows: TGTGCCAGCACCGCGGCGGGAGCTTACAATGAGCAGTTCTTC. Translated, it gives CASTAAGAYNEQFF.

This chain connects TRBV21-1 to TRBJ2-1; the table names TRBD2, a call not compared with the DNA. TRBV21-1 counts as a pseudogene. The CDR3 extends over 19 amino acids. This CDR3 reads CASSKFCEGTSGRGGEQFF. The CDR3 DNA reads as TGTGCCAGCAGCAAATTTTGTGAGGGGACTAGCGGGAGAGGGGGTGAGCAGTTCTTC.

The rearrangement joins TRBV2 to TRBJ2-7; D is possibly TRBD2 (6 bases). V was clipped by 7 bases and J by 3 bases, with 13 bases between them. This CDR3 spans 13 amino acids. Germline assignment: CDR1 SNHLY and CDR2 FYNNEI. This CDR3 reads CASITRGYYEQYF. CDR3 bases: TGTGCCAGCATCACTCGGGGGTACTACGAGCAGTACTTC.

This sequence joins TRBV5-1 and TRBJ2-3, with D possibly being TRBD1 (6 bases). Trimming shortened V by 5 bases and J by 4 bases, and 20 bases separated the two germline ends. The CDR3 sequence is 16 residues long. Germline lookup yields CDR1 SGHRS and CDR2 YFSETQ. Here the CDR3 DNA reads TGCGCCAGCAGTTGGGGGCTTGGTCCCCCCGCAGATACGCAGTATTTT. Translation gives CASSWGLGPPADTQYF. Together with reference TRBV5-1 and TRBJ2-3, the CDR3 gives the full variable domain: KAGVTQTPRYLIKTRGQQVTLSCSPISGHRSVSWYQQTPGQGLQFLFEYFSETQRNKGNFPGRFSGRQFSNSRSEMNVSTLELGDSALYLCASSWGLGPPADTQYFGPGTRLTVL.

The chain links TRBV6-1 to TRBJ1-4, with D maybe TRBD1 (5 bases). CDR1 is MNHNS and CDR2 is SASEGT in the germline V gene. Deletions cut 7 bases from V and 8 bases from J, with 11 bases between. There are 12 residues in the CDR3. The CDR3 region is CASIQGREKLFF. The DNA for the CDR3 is TGTGCCAGCATTCAGGGTAGGGAAAAACTGTTTTTT.

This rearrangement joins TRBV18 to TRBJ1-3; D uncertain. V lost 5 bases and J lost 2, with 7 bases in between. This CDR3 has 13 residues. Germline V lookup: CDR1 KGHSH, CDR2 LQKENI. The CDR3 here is CASSAPPGNTIYF. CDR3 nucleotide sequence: TGTGCCAGCTCAGCGCCCCCTGGAAACACCATATATTTT.

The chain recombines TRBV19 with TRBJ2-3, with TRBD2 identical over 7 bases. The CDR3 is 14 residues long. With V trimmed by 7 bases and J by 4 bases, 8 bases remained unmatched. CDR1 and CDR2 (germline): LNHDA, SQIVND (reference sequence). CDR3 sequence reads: CASTGGSGADTQYF. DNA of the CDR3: TGTGCCAGTACCGGCGGGAGTGGGGCAGATACGCAGTATTTT.

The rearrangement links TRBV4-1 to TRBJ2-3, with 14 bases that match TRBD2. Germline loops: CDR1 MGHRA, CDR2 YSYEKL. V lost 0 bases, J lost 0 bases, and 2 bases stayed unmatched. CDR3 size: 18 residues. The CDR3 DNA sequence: TGCGCCAGCAGCCAAGACCGACTAGCGGGAGGGAGCACAGATACGCAGTATTTT. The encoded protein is CASSQDRLAGGSTDTQYF.

The CDR3 loop is CASSLTSGVGSYEQYF. CDR3 bases: TGTGCCAGCAGCTTGACTAGCGGAGTGGGCTCCTACGAGCAGTACTTC. This chain uses TRBV7-8 with TRBJ2-7; TRBD2 matches 9 bases. The CDR3 spans 16 residues. Trimming took 3 bases from V and 0 from J; bases not matched to a gene: 6. Germline lookup yields CDR1 SGHVS and CDR2 FQNEAQ.

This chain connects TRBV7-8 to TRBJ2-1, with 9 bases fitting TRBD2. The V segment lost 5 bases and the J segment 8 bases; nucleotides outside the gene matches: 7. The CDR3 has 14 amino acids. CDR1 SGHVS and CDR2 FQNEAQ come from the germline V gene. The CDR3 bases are TGTGCCAGCAGCCTCACAGCGGGAGGCGATGAGCAGTTCTTC. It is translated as CASSLTAGGDEQFF. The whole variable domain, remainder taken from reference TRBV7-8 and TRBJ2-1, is GAGVSQSPRYKVAKRGQDVALRCDPISGHVSLFWYQQALGQGPEFLTYFQNEAQLDKSGLPSDRFFAERPEGSVSTLKIQRTQQEDSAVYLCASSLTAGGDEQFFGPGTRLTVL.

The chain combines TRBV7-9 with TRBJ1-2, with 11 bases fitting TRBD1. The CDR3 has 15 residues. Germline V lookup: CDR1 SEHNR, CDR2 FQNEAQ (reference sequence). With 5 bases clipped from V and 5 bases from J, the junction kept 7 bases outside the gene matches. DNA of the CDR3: TGTGCCAGCAGCCACGGACAGGGGGCGCGGTATGGCTACACCTTC. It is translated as CASSHGQGARYGYTF.

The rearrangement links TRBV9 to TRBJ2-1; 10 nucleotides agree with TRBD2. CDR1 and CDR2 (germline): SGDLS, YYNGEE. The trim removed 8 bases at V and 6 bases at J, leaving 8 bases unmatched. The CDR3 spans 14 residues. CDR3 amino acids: CASYTGTSVNEQFF. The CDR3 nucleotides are TGTGCCAGTTATACCGGGACTAGCGTCAATGAGCAGTTCTTC.

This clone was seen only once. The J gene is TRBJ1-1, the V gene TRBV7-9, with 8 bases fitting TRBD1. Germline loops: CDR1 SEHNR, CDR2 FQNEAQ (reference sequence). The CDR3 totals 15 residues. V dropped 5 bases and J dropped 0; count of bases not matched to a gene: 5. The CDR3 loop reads CASSPRTGLNTEAFF. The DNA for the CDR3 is TGTGCCAGCAGCCCTCGGACAGGGTTGAACACTGAAGCTTTCTTT.

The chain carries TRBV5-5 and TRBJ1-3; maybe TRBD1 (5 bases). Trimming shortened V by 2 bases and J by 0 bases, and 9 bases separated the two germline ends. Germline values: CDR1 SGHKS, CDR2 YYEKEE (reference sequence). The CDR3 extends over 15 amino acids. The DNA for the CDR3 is TGTGCCAGCAGCTTAGGGGATTACTCTGGAAACACCATATATTTT. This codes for CASSLGDYSGNTIYF.

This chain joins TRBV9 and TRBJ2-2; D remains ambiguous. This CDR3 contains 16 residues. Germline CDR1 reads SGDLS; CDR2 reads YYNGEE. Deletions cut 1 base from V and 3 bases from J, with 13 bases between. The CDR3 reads CASSVTPESYTGELFF. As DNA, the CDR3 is TGTGCCAGCAGCGTAACTCCCGAGTCGTACACCGGGGAGCTGTTTTTT.

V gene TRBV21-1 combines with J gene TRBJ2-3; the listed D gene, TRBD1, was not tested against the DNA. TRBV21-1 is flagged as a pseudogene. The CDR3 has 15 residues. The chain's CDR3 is CASNHHRGQADTQYF. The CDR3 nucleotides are TGTGCCAGCAACCATCACAGGGGGCAAGCAGATACGCAGTATTTT.

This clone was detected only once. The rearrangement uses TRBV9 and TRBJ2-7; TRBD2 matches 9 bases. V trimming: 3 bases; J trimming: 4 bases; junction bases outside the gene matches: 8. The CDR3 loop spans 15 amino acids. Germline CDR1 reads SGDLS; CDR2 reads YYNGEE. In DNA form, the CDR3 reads TGTGCCAGCAGCGAAACTCCGGGACTAGCTTACGAGCAGTACTTC. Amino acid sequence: CASSETPGLAYEQYF.

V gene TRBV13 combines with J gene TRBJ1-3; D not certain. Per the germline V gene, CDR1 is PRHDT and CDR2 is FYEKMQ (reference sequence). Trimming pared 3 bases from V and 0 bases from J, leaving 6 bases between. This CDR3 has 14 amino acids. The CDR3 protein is CASSFGSSGNTIYF. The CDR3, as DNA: TGTGCCAGCAGCTTTGGCAGCTCTGGAAACACCATATATTTT.

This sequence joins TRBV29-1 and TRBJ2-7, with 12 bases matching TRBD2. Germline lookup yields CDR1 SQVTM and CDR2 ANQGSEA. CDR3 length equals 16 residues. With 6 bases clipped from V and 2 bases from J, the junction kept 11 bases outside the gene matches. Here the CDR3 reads CSVSGLAGTVAYEQYF. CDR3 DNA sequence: TGCAGCGTCTCCGGACTAGCGGGAACTGTAGCCTACGAGCAGTACTTC.

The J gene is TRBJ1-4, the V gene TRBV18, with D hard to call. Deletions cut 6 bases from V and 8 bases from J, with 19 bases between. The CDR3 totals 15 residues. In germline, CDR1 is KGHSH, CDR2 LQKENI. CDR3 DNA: TGTGCCAGCTCTCCCAGGAGGGCAGAGACCGAAAAACTGTTTTTT. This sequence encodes CASSPRRAETEKLFF. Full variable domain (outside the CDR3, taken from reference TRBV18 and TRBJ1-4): NAGVMQNPRHLVRRRGQEARLRCSPMKGHSHVYWYRQLPEEGLKFMVYLQKENIIDESGMPKERFSAEFPKEGPSILRIQQVVRGDSAAYFCASSPRRAETEKLFFGSGTQLSVL.

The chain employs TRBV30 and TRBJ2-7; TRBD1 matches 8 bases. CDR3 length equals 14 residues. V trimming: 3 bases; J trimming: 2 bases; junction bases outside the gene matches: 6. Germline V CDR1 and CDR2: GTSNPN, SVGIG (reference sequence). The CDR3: CAWRRTGSAYEQYF. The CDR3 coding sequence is TGTGCCTGGAGACGGACAGGGTCCGCCTACGAGCAGTACTTC. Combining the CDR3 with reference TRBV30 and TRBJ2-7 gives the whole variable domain SQTIHQWPATLVQPVGSPLSLECTVEGTSNPNLYWYRQAAGRGLQLLFYSVGIGQISSEVPQNLSASRPQDRQFILSSKKLLLSDSGFYLCAWRRTGSAYEQYFGPGTRLTVT.

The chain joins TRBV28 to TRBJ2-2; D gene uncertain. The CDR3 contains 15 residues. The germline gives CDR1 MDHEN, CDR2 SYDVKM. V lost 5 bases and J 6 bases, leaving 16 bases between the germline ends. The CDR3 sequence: CASSQNPATPGELFF. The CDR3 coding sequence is TGTGCCAGCAGTCAAAACCCCGCGACTCCCGGGGAGCTGTTTTTT.

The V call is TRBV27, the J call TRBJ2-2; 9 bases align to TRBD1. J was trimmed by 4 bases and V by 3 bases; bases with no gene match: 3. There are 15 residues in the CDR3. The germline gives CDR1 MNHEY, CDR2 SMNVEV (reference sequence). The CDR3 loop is CASSFDRGSTGELFF. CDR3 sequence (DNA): TGTGCCAGCAGTTTTGACAGGGGGAGCACCGGGGAGCTGTTTTTT.

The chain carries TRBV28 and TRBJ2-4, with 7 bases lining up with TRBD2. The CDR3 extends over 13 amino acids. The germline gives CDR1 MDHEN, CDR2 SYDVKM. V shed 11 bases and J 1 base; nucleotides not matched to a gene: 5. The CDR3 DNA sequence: TGTGCCGCTTACGGGGGGGCCAAAAACATTCAGTACTTC. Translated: CAAYGGAKNIQYF.